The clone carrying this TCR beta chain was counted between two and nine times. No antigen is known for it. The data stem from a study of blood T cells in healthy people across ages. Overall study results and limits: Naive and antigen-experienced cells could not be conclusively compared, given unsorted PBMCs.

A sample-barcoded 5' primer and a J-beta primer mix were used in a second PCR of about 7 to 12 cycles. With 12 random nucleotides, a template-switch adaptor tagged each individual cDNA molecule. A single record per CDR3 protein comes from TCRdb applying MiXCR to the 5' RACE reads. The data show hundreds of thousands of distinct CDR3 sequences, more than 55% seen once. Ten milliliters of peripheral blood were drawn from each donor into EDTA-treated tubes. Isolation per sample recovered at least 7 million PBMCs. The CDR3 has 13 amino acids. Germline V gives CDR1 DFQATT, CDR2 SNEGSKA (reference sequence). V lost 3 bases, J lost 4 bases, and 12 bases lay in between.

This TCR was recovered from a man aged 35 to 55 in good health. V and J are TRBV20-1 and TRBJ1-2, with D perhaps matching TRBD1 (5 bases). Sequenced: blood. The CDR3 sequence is CSARDRTLYGYTF. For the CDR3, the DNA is TGCAGTGCTAGGGATCGGACACTCTATGGCTACACCTTC.